The TCR beta chain described here comes from a study of T cell responses to AZD1222 COVID-19 vaccine. Clones were sequenced by immunoSEQ multiplex PCR, and TCRdb holds only the in-frame ones, with some missing. The data show 95,000 to 150,000 clones, 92% seen once. General study findings and limits: Repertoires were obtained solely post-peak T cell response. Clonal diversity may have been underestimated in mostly white British donors. Baseline antibody screening turned up just six seropositive AZD1222 recipients. Spike-specific TCRs gained breadth and depth after people received two AZD1222 doses.

This clone was counted a few times. Its matching antigen is unknown. This CDR3 has 14 residues. Trimming took off 5 bases at V and 6 bases at J, with 16 bases between the two ends. CDR1 is SNHLY, CDR2 FYNNEI, per germline. This rearrangement joins TRBV2 to TRBJ1-2; TRBD1 might be the D (6 bases). The source of this sequence is an adult who received the AZD1222 COVID-19 vaccine. The sample consisted of peripheral blood, taken 28 days after the second AZD1222 dose. CDR3 sequence: CASSQVQGMDGYTF. For the CDR3, the DNA is TGTGCCAGCAGTCAGGTACAGGGTATGGATGGCTACACCTTC. The complete variable domain, with remaining parts taken from reference TRBV2 and TRBJ1-2, reads EPEVTQTPSHQVTQMGQEVILRCVPISNHLYFYWYRQILGQKVEFLVSFYNNEISEKSEIFDDQFSVERPDGSNFTLKIRSTKLEDSAMYFCASSQVQGMDGYTFGSGTRLTVV.